One sample yielded the 22 T cell receptor beta chains listed below, sequenced in a study of response to subunit inactivated influenza vaccine. TCRdb fed the RT-PCR reads into MiXCR, producing one record per CDR3 protein. The table includes hundreds of thousands of distinct CDR3 sequences, about 10% detected once. Material: PBMCs from blood, obtained on the day of vaccination. These receptors were obtained from a man in his fifties or sixties who received an inactivated influenza vaccine.

This clonotype has a count of ten or more. V usage is TRBV11-1 and J usage is TRBJ2-1; 8 bases line up with TRBD2. J lost 7 bases, V lost 5 bases, and 19 bases had no gene match. The V gene's germline CDR1 is SGHAT and CDR2 FQDESV (reference sequence). This CDR3 region has 18 residues. The CDR3 sequence: CASSDTHQLAVPRNEQFF. Written as DNA, the CDR3 is TGTGCCAGCAGCGATACGCACCAACTAGCGGTTCCAAGGAATGAGCAGTTCTTC.

This chain joins TRBV28 and TRBJ2-7; maybe TRBD1 (6 bases). The germline CDR1 and CDR2 sequences are MDHEN and SYDVKM. The germline V and J ends were trimmed by 8 bases and 9 bases, with 14 bases remaining between them. CDR3 length equals 11 residues. As DNA, the CDR3 is TGTGCCAGCGGCCGATTGGGGGCGCAGTACTTC. It yields the protein CASGRLGAQYF.

Ten or more counts support this clonotype. Here the CDR3 reads CSAKEGQQETQYF. CDR3 nucleotides: TGCAGTGCCAAAGAGGGTCAGCAAGAGACCCAGTACTTC. The chain combines TRBV20-1 with TRBJ2-5, with D possibly being TRBD2 (5 bases). Trimming left V 6 bases short and J 2 bases short, with 13 bases between. Germline CDR1 reads DFQATT; CDR2 reads SNEGSKA (reference sequence). The CDR3 consists of 13 residues.

This clonotype was detected a few times. This chain joins TRBV24-1 and TRBJ2-2; weak D call: TRBD2 (5 bases). The CDR3 has 14 amino acids. The germline V and J ends were trimmed by 5 bases and 1 base, with 7 bases remaining between them. Per germline, CDR1 KGHDR and CDR2 SFDVKD. The CDR3 nucleotides are TGTGCCACCAGTGCGGGATGGAACACCGGGGAGCTGTTTTTT. Amino acid sequence: CATSAGWNTGELFF.

This clonotype has a count of ten or more. The chain carries TRBV5-6 and TRBJ1-5, with 9 bases aligning to TRBD1. V dropped 7 bases and J dropped 1; count of bases not matched to a gene: 6. CDR3 length: 15 residues. CDR1 SGHDT and CDR2 YYEEEE come from the germline V gene. CDR3 loop: CASSLGTGSNQPQHF. DNA of the CDR3: TGTGCCAGCTCCTTAGGGACAGGGAGCAATCAGCCCCAGCATTTT.

V usage is TRBV4-2 and J usage is TRBJ2-1, with 7 bases aligning to TRBD2. Germline V gives CDR1 LGHNA, CDR2 YNFKEQ. The CDR3 runs 19 residues. Trimming cost V 1 base and J 0 bases; bases outside gene matches: 12. The CDR3 region is CASSQGNSGFLSSYNEQFF. CDR3 nucleotide sequence: TGTGCCAGCAGCCAAGGGAATAGCGGGTTTTTGAGCTCCTACAATGAGCAGTTCTTC.

This rearrangement joins TRBV4-3 to TRBJ2-7, with 7 nucleotides matching TRBD2. CDR3 length: 17 residues. Looked up from germline, CDR1 is LGHNA and CDR2 is YSLEER. Germline trimming cut 1 base from V and 0 bases from J; bases unmatched to any gene: 9. DNA of the CDR3: TGCGCCAGCAGCCAAGTCTGGCTAGCGGATTACTCCTACGAGCAGTACTTC. Translated: CASSQVWLADYSYEQYF.

This clonotype showed up many times. The V call is TRBV11-3, the J call TRBJ2-1, with 8 bases lining up with TRBD2. This CDR3 has 13 amino acids. Germline assignment: CDR1 SGHNT and CDR2 YENEEA. J gave up 9 bases and V 4 bases, and 5 bases lay outside the gene matches. In nucleotides, the CDR3 is TGTGCCAGCAGCTCTGGACTAGCCAGTGAGCAGTTCTTC. It codes for CASSSGLASEQFF.

In this sample, this clonotype turned up a few times. V and J are TRBV7-9 and TRBJ1-3; D is perhaps TRBD1 (5 bases). CDR3 length equals 15 residues. Germline-derived CDR1 and CDR2 are SEHNR and FQNEAQ (reference sequence). Trimming removed 2 bases from V and 0 bases from J, with 8 bases in between. CDR3 loop: CASSLPGYSGNTIYF. The CDR3 DNA follows: TGTGCCAGCAGCTTACCAGGGTACTCTGGAAACACCATATATTTT.

A few counts support this clonotype. The CDR3 DNA reads as TGTGCCAGCAGCCCATGGACCGAAACCAGAATGAACACTGAAGCTTTCTTT. This translates into CASSPWTETRMNTEAFF. This chain joins TRBV3-1 and TRBJ1-1; no definite D call. Trimming left V 4 bases short and J 0 bases short, with 18 bases between. CDR3 size: 17 residues. Germline CDR1 LGHDT, CDR2 YNNKEL (reference sequence).

This rearrangement joins TRBV28 to TRBJ2-1, with TRBD1 identical over 8 bases. The CDR3 length is 15 residues. The germline V gene encodes CDR1 MDHEN and CDR2 SYDVKM. The junction had 9 bases not matched to a gene; V was cut back by 4 bases and J by 7 bases. The CDR3 protein is CASSSGRTGRNEQFF. The CDR3 DNA reads as TGTGCCAGCAGTTCCGGACGGACAGGGCGGAATGAGCAGTTCTTC.

The table lists this clonotype with a few counts. J is TRBJ2-5 and V is TRBV4-1; D is uncertain. CDR3 length: 15 residues. Germline CDR1 reads MGHRA; CDR2 reads YSYEKL. V was shortened by 4 bases and J by 2 bases, with 14 bases between the two germline ends. CDR3 in DNA: TGCGCCAGCAGCCCCCGTCCTGTGTTTCAAGAGACCCAGTACTTC. Translated, it gives CASSPRPVFQETQYF.

This clonotype appeared many times. The chain has TRBV12-3 or TRBV12-4 and TRBJ1-1; 10 bases match TRBD1. After removal of 1 base from V and 2 bases from J, the junction contained 1 base not matched to a gene. The CDR3 is 15 residues long. CDR3 sequence: CASSLGDRGNTEAFF. CDR3 DNA: TGTGCCAGCAGTTTAGGGGACAGGGGAAACACTGAAGCTTTCTTT.

V and J are TRBV12-3 or TRBV12-4 and TRBJ1-1; the D gene is possibly TRBD1 (5 bases). The CDR3 runs 12 residues. The germline V and J ends were trimmed by 8 bases and 9 bases, with 16 bases remaining between them. The CDR3 region has the DNA TGTGCCAGCGAGTTTTGGGGGGGGAAAGCTTTCTTT. Amino acids: CASEFWGGKAFF.

This clonotype was seen ten or more times. This chain joins TRBV20-1 and TRBJ2-1; D remains ambiguous. Germline CDR1 and CDR2: DFQATT and SNEGSKA (reference sequence). V was clipped by 6 bases and J by 2 bases, with 8 bases between them. The CDR3 covers 12 residues. The CDR3 loop is CSAHHPYNEQFF. CDR3 bases: TGCAGTGCCCATCACCCCTACAATGAGCAGTTCTTC.

The chain combines TRBV19 with TRBJ2-2; perhaps TRBD2 as D (6 bases). CDR1 and CDR2 from the germline V gene are LNHDA and SQIVND (reference sequence). The CDR3 has 17 amino acids. With 5 bases removed from V and 0 bases from J, the gap between germline ends came to 16 bases. DNA of the CDR3: TGTGCCAGTAGTGGGATTAGCGGCCACACGAACACCGGGGAGCTGTTTTTT. Its translation is CASSGISGHTNTGELFF.

This clonotype has a handful of counts. This chain joins TRBV5-1 and TRBJ2-1, with 9 positions matching TRBD1. The ends lost 2 bases at V and 8 bases at J; junction bases unmatched: 8. CDR1 and CDR2 from the germline V gene are SGHRS and YFSETQ. The CDR3 sequence is 15 residues long. In nucleotides, the CDR3 is TGCGCCAGCAGCTTCAACAGGGGGCGATTAGATGAGCAGTTCTTC. Amino acid sequence: CASSFNRGRLDEQFF.

Only a few counts were recorded for this clonotype. This sequence joins TRBV4-3 and TRBJ2-1, with D perhaps TRBD2 (6 bases). The CDR3 extends over 12 amino acids. The V gene's germline CDR1 is LGHNA and CDR2 YSLEER. Trimming removed 0 bases from V and 9 bases from J, with 6 bases in between. Here the CDR3 DNA reads TGCGCCAGCAGCCAAGAGGGGGGTGAGCAGTTCTTC. This sequence encodes CASSQEGGEQFF.

The sample holds many counts of this clonotype. V gene TRBV12-3 or TRBV12-4 combines with J gene TRBJ2-1; D gene unclear. Trimming left V 3 bases short and J 9 bases short, with 9 bases between. There are 12 residues in the CDR3. CDR3 sequence: CASSFSVSEQFF. Here the CDR3 DNA reads TGTGCCAGCAGTTTTAGTGTTAGTGAGCAGTTCTTC.

The genes are TRBV4-1 and TRBJ1-2; tentative D call: TRBD1 (6 bases). The CDR3 is 13 amino acids. The V and J ends lost 4 bases and 4 bases respectively, with 10 bases between them. The V gene's germline CDR1 is MGHRA and CDR2 YSYEKL. The CDR3 sequence is CASSRGQIYGYTF. CDR3 coding DNA: TGCGCCAGCAGCCGTGGACAGATCTATGGCTACACCTTC.

This clonotype was seen a few times. J is TRBJ2-1 and V is TRBV4-3; D call uncertain. This CDR3 is built from 16 residues. In germline, CDR1 is LGHNA, CDR2 YSLEER. V was pared by 0 bases and J by 3 bases, with 12 bases between. The CDR3 nucleotides read TGCGCCAGCAGCCAAGATATTGCCTCTAACTACAATGAGCAGTTCTTC. Translating it yields CASSQDIASNYNEQFF.

The genes are TRBV5-6 and TRBJ2-2; 7 bases are shared with TRBD1. Per germline, CDR1 SGHDT and CDR2 YYEEEE. CDR3 length: 15 amino acids. V was pared by 3 bases and J by 2 bases, with 4 bases of the junction left unmatched. As DNA, the CDR3 is TGTGCCAGCAGCTCCGGGGACAGAAACACCGGGGAGCTGTTTTTT. It specifies CASSSGDRNTGELFF. The complete variable domain, with remaining parts taken from reference TRBV5-6 and TRBJ2-2, reads DAGVTQSPTHLIKTRGQQVTLRCSPKSGHDTVSWYQQALGQGPQFIFQYYEEEERQRGNFPDRFSGHQFPNYSSELNVNALLLGDSALYLCASSSGDRNTGELFFGEGSRLTVL.